This entry lists 24 T cell receptor beta chains sequenced from one sample in a study of control samples from healthy donors and cancer patients. Repertoires were generated with immunoSEQ multiplex PCR, while TCRdb's copy carries only in-frame clones and drops some. Of fewer than 70,000 clones listed, 94% are singletons. The sequencing input was blood. Receptors were obtained from a man aged 25 to 40 in good health.

This chain links TRBV24-1 with TRBJ2-3, with unresolved D. The germline V gene encodes CDR1 KGHDR and CDR2 SFDVKD. CDR3 length equals 14 residues. V was trimmed by 3 bases and J by 0 bases, leaving 6 bases between them. As DNA, the CDR3 is TGTGCCACCAGTGATAGATCTAGCACAGATACGCAGTATTTT. Translation: CATSDRSSTDTQYF.

The chain recombines TRBV19 with TRBJ1-2; D possibly corresponds to TRBD1 (6 bases). Trimming removed 5 bases from V and 7 bases from J, with 11 bases in between. In germline, CDR1 is LNHDA, CDR2 SQIVND (reference sequence). The CDR3 has 12 residues. In nucleotides, the CDR3 is TGTGCCAGTAGTCACAGGGTGAGTGGCTACACCTTC. Encoded protein: CASSHRVSGYTF.

The chain combines TRBV4-1 with TRBJ2-2; D unclear. This CDR3 region has 15 residues. Germline assignment: CDR1 MGHRA and CDR2 YSYEKL. V was trimmed by 0 bases and J by 2 bases, leaving 7 bases between them. CDR3 sequence (DNA): TGCGCCAGCAGCCAAGAAAGTAGTAACACCGGGGAGCTGTTTTTT. This translates into CASSQESSNTGELFF.

This clone was picked up one time. V gene TRBV9 combines with J gene TRBJ1-2; D ambiguous. V gave up 0 bases and J gave up 8 bases, with 5 bases separating them. The V gene's germline CDR1 is SGDLS and CDR2 YYNGEE. The CDR3 spans 11 residues. CDR3 nucleotides: TGTGCCAGCAGCGTAGTGCAGGGCTACACCTTC. Translating it yields CASSVVQGYTF.

The chain couples TRBV7-6 to TRBJ2-1; D is possibly TRBD1 or TRBD2 (5 bases each). Germline loops: CDR1 SGHVS, CDR2 FNYEAQ. Trimming left V 2 bases short and J 4 bases short, with 12 bases between. This CDR3 has 15 residues. CDR3 sequence: CASSLQGPLYNEQFF. DNA for the CDR3: TGTGCCAGCAGCTTACAGGGACCGTTATACAATGAGCAGTTCTTC.

The chain employs TRBV7-8 and TRBJ2-7; D is unclear. The CDR3 length is 16 residues. Germline loops: CDR1 SGHVS, CDR2 FQNEAQ. V was trimmed by 7 bases and J by 3 bases, leaving 22 bases between them. CDR3 region: CASNPSSLGLGYEQYF. CDR3 nucleotide sequence: TGTGCCAGCAACCCATCCTCCCTCGGGTTGGGCTACGAGCAGTACTTC.

This rearrangement joins TRBV24-1 to TRBJ2-7, with D tentatively TRBD1 or TRBD2 (5 bases each). Looked up from germline, CDR1 is KGHDR and CDR2 is SFDVKD. The CDR3 covers 16 residues. V lost 2 bases and J lost 1, with 14 bases in between. CDR3 sequence reads: CATSDSGAGRSYEQYF. In DNA, the CDR3 is TGTGCCACCAGTGATTCAGGTGCAGGGAGATCCTACGAGCAGTACTTC.

The chain uses TRBV18 and TRBJ1-1; tentatively, D is TRBD1 (6 bases). V gave up 1 base and J gave up 3 bases, with 15 bases separating them. Per germline, CDR1 KGHSH and CDR2 LQKENI. The CDR3 length is 16 residues. The CDR3 nucleotides are TGTGCCAGCTCACCACAGGGAGGGGGGACGGACACTGAAGCTTTCTTT. The encoded protein is CASSPQGGGTDTEAFF.

The chain carries TRBV7-2 and TRBJ1-1; no firm D call. V was clipped by 6 bases and J by 3 bases, with 17 bases between them. Germline values: CDR1 SGHTA, CDR2 FQGNSA. This CDR3 is 15 amino acids long. This chain's CDR3 is CASRLNKGSDTEAFF. CDR3 coding DNA: TGTGCCAGCAGGCTCAATAAGGGATCGGACACTGAAGCTTTCTTT.

The chain links TRBV6-2 or TRBV6-3 to TRBJ1-1, with 7 nucleotides matching TRBD1. Losses at the gene ends were 2 bases for V and 7 bases for J; bases not matched to a gene: 13. Germline CDR1 MNHEY, CDR2 SVGEGT. The CDR3 is made up of 16 amino acids. CDR3 amino acids: CASSYPQTGSVLEAFF. The CDR3 DNA is TGTGCCAGCAGTTACCCCCAGACAGGGTCGGTCCTTGAAGCTTTCTTT.

V usage is TRBV27 and J usage is TRBJ2-2; D tentatively reads TRBD1 or TRBD2 (5 bases each). Germline CDR1 reads MNHEY; CDR2 reads SMNVEV (reference sequence). Trimming cost V 3 bases and J 5 bases, with 22 bases left between them. This CDR3 is built from 18 residues. The CDR3 loop reads CASSLTNEGPIGTGELFF. The CDR3 region has the DNA TGTGCCAGCAGTTTGACCAATGAGGGGCCGATTGGAACCGGGGAGCTGTTTTTT.

This sequence joins TRBV6-5 and TRBJ1-1; D is uncertain. Trimming shortened V by 6 bases and J by 3 bases, and 14 bases separated the two germline ends. This CDR3 has 14 amino acids. Germline CDR1 reads MNHEY; CDR2 reads SVGAGI. The CDR3 spells CASRLSRTHTEAFF. In DNA, the CDR3 is TGTGCCAGCAGGTTATCGCGGACGCACACTGAAGCTTTCTTT.

The chain uses TRBV10-3 and TRBJ1-1, with TRBD1 matching over 9 bases. After removal of 4 bases from V and 6 bases from J, the junction contained 12 bases not matched to a gene. The CDR3 covers 16 residues. Germline V gives CDR1 ENHRY, CDR2 SYGVKD. The CDR3 DNA reads as TGTGCCATCAGTGCGAAAACAGGGGGCGCGGAGGCTGAAGCTTTCTTT. Amino acids: CAISAKTGGAEAEAFF.

The chain has TRBV27 and TRBJ2-1, with 7 bases aligning to TRBD2. Looked up from germline, CDR1 is MNHEY and CDR2 is SMNVEV (reference sequence). This CDR3 region has 15 residues. V trimming: 0 bases; J trimming: 9 bases; junction bases outside the gene matches: 8. The DNA of the CDR3 is TGTGCCAGCAGTTTATCTGTCGGGCCGGGAGGTGAGCAGTTCTTC. It is translated as CASSLSVGPGGEQFF.

On this clone: Germline and junction disagree at one end, which may indicate a read error. The rearrangement joins TRBV28 to TRBJ2-5, with 9 nucleotides matching TRBD2. The CDR3 sequence is 14 residues long. Germline V lookup: CDR1 MDHEN, CDR2 SYDVKM. DNA for the CDR3: TGTGCCGGCAGTTGGCTAGCGGGACAAGAGACCCAGTACTTC. Translation gives CAGSWLAGQETQYF.

The V call is TRBV4-2, the J call TRBJ1-2, with D perhaps TRBD1 (5 bases). The germline CDR1 and CDR2 sequences are LGHNA and YNFKEQ. The CDR3 has 16 amino acids. The V and J ends lost 0 bases and 0 bases respectively, with 11 bases between them. The chain's CDR3 is CASSQEDTGANYGYTF. As DNA, the CDR3 is TGTGCCAGCAGCCAAGAGGACACCGGAGCTAACTATGGCTACACCTTC.

V is TRBV6-5 and J is TRBJ2-1, with TRBD1 matching over 7 bases. Looked up from germline, CDR1 is MNHEY and CDR2 is SVGAGI. This CDR3 spans 13 amino acids. The V segment lost 6 bases and the J segment 7 bases; nucleotides outside the gene matches: 6. CDR3 protein: CASSSPGQNEQFF. The CDR3 bases are TGTGCCAGCAGCTCTCCGGGACAGAATGAGCAGTTCTTC.

V and J are TRBV3-1 (or the pseudogene TRBV3-2) and TRBJ1-5; D unclear. V dropped 4 bases and J dropped 0 bases, with 13 bases sitting between them. Per germline, CDR1 LGHDT and CDR2 YNNKEL (reference sequence). The CDR3 spans 16 residues. CDR3 nucleotides: TGTGCCAGCAGCCCAACCCCCGCTTATAGCAATCAGCCCCAGCATTTT. Its protein is CASSPTPAYSNQPQHF.

This chain connects TRBV24-1 to TRBJ2-5; D uncertain. There are 15 residues in the CDR3. Trimming shortened V by 3 bases and J by 1 base, and 11 bases separated the two germline ends. Germline loops: CDR1 KGHDR, CDR2 SFDVKD. DNA for the CDR3: TGTGCCACCAGTGATGGCATCGCAACCCAAGAGACCCAGTACTTC. Its translation: CATSDGIATQETQYF.

This sequence joins TRBV27 and TRBJ2-7; 10 bases agree with TRBD1. The CDR3 consists of 17 residues. V dropped 6 bases and J dropped 2; count of bases not matched to a gene: 13. Germline CDR1 reads MNHEY; CDR2 reads SMNVEV (reference sequence). The CDR3 DNA reads TGTGCCAGCAGCAGGACCCCCGGCGGGACAGGGGCCTACGAGCAGTACTTC. Protein sequence: CASSRTPGGTGAYEQYF.

This clone was picked up a small number of times. The chain recombines TRBV7-9 with TRBJ1-1, with no clear D. CDR1 and CDR2 from the germline V gene are SEHNR and FQNEAQ (reference sequence). This CDR3 has 12 residues. V dropped 3 bases and J dropped 5 bases, with 7 bases sitting between them. CDR3 in amino acids: CASSFPGTEAFF. The CDR3, as DNA: TGTGCCAGCAGCTTCCCGGGGACTGAAGCTTTCTTT. Filled out from reference TRBV7-9 and TRBJ1-1, the complete variable domain reads DTGVSQNPRHKITKRGQNVTFRCDPISEHNRLYWYRQTLGQGPEFLTYFQNEAQLEKSRLLSDRFSAERPKGSFSTLEIQRTEQGDSAMYLCASSFPGTEAFFGQGTRLTVV.

The rearrangement uses TRBV19 and TRBJ2-7, with a possible D match to TRBD1 (5 bases). This CDR3 has 20 amino acids. CDR1 LNHDA and CDR2 SQIVND come from the germline V gene (reference sequence). The V and J ends lost 3 bases and 0 bases respectively, with 27 bases between them. In DNA, the CDR3 is TGTGCCAGTAGTATCGCTCTGGGGCAGAATGACCATCCCTACTCCTACGAGCAGTACTTC. Protein sequence: CASSIALGQNDHPYSYEQYF.

The chain carries TRBV5-6 and TRBJ2-5; 11 nucleotides align to TRBD1. The germline CDR1 and CDR2 sequences are SGHDT and YYEEEE. The CDR3 runs to 15 residues. Trimming cost V 0 bases and J 5 bases; bases outside gene matches: 3. The DNA of the CDR3 is TGTGCCAGCAGCTTGGCCCGGGACAGGGGGGAGACCCAGTACTTC. It translates to CASSLARDRGETQYF. Looking up the rest from reference TRBV5-6 and TRBJ2-5 gives the full variable domain: DAGVTQSPTHLIKTRGQQVTLRCSPKSGHDTVSWYQQALGQGPQFIFQYYEEEERQRGNFPDRFSGHQFPNYSSELNVNALLLGDSALYLCASSLARDRGETQYFGPGTRLLVL.

This clone came up once. The chain couples TRBV4-3 to TRBJ1-3; D gene uncertain. Per germline, CDR1 LGHNA and CDR2 YSLEER. Trimming took 0 bases from V and 4 from J, leaving 10 bases between them. The CDR3 has 15 amino acids. The CDR3 reads CASSQEVSGGNTIYF. CDR3 coding DNA: TGCGCCAGCAGCCAAGAGGTCTCGGGGGGAAACACCATATATTTT.